Listed below are T cell receptor beta chains from one sample, sequenced in a study of cytomegalovirus exposure and HLA in healthy donors. Libraries were prepared by immunoSEQ multiplex PCR; TCRdb keeps only in-frame clonotypes and omits some of them. The profile covers around 100,000 clones, with approximately 79% appearing a single time and about 5.3% taken by the ten largest. What was sequenced was PBMCs. These receptors came from a man between 60 and 70 years old in good health and CMV-seropositive. Each CDR3 is given without its conserved first and last residue. Fields, in order: CDR3 length, V gene, clone size, J gene, CDR3 protein. Size tells how often a clone was seen (once, few, many) or the class of an expanded clone, and some rows leave it out.

>14|TRBV11-2|once|TRBJ2-2
ASITPRPPGPGELF
>14|TRBV6-6|.|TRBJ2-3
ASSYSEGLDTDTQY
>11|TRBV7-2|.|TRBJ1-2
ASSLRRQRGYT
>14|TRBV7-7|.|TRBJ2-5
ASSFQFRGQGETQY
>11|TRBV11-1|.|TRBJ2-3
ASSLLALDTQY
>12|TRBV27|.|TRBJ1-1
ASSPLGQNTEAF
>12|TRBV6-6|.|TRBJ2-1
ASSYSAGKNEQF
>12|TRBV6-5|few|TRBJ1-4
ASRRKQTNEKLF
>14|TRBV23-1|.|TRBJ2-3
ASSQSGLAGTDTQY
>11|TRBV7-9|.|TRBJ1-3
ATRDSSGNTIY
>13|TRBV9|few|TRBJ2-3
ASSVVGASTDTQY
>13|TRBV28|.|TRBJ1-4
ASSPGGTYGEKLF
>13|TRBV7-2|.|.
ASSLASGITYEQY
>13|TRBV6-5|few|TRBJ2-7
ASSYVPGGSYEQY
>14|TRBV6-5|.|TRBJ2-7
ASSYRSGGAEDEQY
>12|TRBV7-9|.|TRBJ2-7
ASSPGGYGYEQY
>16|TRBV19|.|TRBJ1-1
ASSIGYPRQTLNTEAF
>10|TRBV6-1|.|TRBJ1-6
ASRGQNSPLH
>13|TRBV6-5|.|TRBJ1-6
ASSYMGGGNSPLH
>13|TRBV4-3|few|TRBJ2-7
ASSQDPTGAREQY
>15|TRBV4-1|.|TRBJ2-7
ASSHSIQGPTSYEQY
>13|TRBV19|once|TRBJ1-1
ASSPGTGDYTEAF
>14|TRBV18|.|TRBJ2-7
ASSPPGTSGSYEQY
>14|TRBV7-9|.|TRBJ2-1
ASSLGSGNYYNEQF
>12|TRBV6-1|.|TRBJ2-7
ASRAGRPVDEQY
>14|TRBV11-2|.|.
ASSPRPVADSYEQY
>12|TRBV12-5|.|TRBJ1-5
ASGSTQGRKPQH
>10|TRBV7-3|once|TRBJ2-2
ASSFDTGELF
>10|TRBV15|.|TRBJ2-3
AVGGATDTQY
>13|TRBV6-4|.|TRBJ2-2
ASSDSGQNTGELF
>12|TRBV5-1|once|TRBJ2-1
ASSPLAGGDEQF
>15|TRBV4-2|.|TRBJ2-3
ASSQDLASGGEDTQY
>13|TRBV19|many|TRBJ1-1
ASLKWGRENTEAF
>9|TRBV20-1|once|TRBJ2-1
SARGLGAEF
>13|TRBV6-4|.|TRBJ2-1
ASSEAAGPYNEQF
>11|TRBV10-3|few|TRBJ1-6
AIWTGSNSPLH
>15|TRBV19|few|TRBJ1-1
ASSKVSHGTGKTEAF
>10|TRBV28|.|TRBJ2-7
ATSIIPYEQY
>10|TRBV6-1|.|TRBJ2-7
ASAGSAYEQY
>10|TRBV28|.|TRBJ1-2
ASSWTGAQRT
>11|TRBV9|.|TRBJ2-3
ASSVDRTDTQY
>11|TRBV6-4|.|TRBJ2-2
ASSGGDTGELF
>13|TRBV7-3|.|TRBJ2-3
ASSSKRGRTDTQY
>14|TRBV6-1|once|TRBJ2-5
ASSDGVAGGRRTQY
>12|TRBV5-4|.|TRBJ1-4
ASSSGGRYEKLF
>10|TRBV30|.|TRBJ2-1
AWGRLAGEQF
>13|TRBV6-4|.|TRBJ2-1
ASASGGTSANEQF
>11|TRBV9|.|TRBJ2-3
ASSVGGTDTQY
>11|TRBV10-2|.|TRBJ2-5
ASSEFGRETQY
>13|TRBV30|.|TRBJ1-3
AWSPWGGLENTIY
>13|TRBV9|once|TRBJ2-2
ASRGAASSPGELF
>10|TRBV7-2|.|TRBJ1-2
ASSYTGEGYT
>11|TRBV5-6|few|TRBJ1-2
ASSLGTGYGYT
>12|TRBV6-1|.|TRBJ1-3
ASSNREDGNTIY
>14|TRBV2|few|TRBJ1-5
ASSPRPPGANQPQH
>12|TRBV6-6|.|TRBJ2-7
ASSYRGQGAEQY